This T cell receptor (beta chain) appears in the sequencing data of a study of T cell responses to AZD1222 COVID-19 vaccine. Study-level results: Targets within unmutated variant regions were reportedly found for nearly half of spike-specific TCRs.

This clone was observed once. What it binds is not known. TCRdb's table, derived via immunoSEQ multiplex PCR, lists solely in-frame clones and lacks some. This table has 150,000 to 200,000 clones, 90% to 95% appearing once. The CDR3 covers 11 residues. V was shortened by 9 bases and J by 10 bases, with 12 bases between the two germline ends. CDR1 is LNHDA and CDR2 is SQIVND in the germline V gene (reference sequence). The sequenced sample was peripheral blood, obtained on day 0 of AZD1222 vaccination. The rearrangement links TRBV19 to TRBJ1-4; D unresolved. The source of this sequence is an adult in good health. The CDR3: CARLPFGKLFF. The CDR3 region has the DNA TGTGCCAGATTGCCCTTCGGAAAACTGTTTTTT.